The sequence of this T cell receptor beta chain was determined in a study of shared clonotypes between healthy human individuals. Study-wide results and limits: Blood was the sole source, and tissue repertoires probably differ. Generally, naive subsets came out with larger estimated richness than memory subsets. What limited the represented genetic and exposure-history diversity was the small number of donors.

Sorted-subset replicate PCRs used 200 to 250 ng DNA, about 30,000 T cell genomes. Produced via immunoSEQ multiplex PCR; TCRdb's table is partial and in-frame only. The table lists a few hundred thousand clones, around 95% of them singletons, with less than 0.13% in the top ten. V lost 6 bases and J lost 0, with 12 bases in between. The CDR3 sequence is 15 residues long. The V gene's germline CDR1 is LNHDA and CDR2 SQIVND (reference sequence). To note about this clone: Its antigen remains unidentified.

Naive CD8 cells were CD45RO-negative, positively selected for CCR7, excluding terminally differentiated effector memory CD45RA+ cells. The sequence was obtained from a woman aged 25-40 years in good health. The material sequenced was naive CD8+ T cells sorted from blood. The V and J genes are TRBV19 and TRBJ1-5; no clear D. CDR3 nucleotides: TGTGCCAGTAGAAAGACATTCAATAGCAATCAGCCCCAGCATTTT. Protein: CASRKTFNSNQPQHF. Supplemented by reference TRBV19 and TRBJ1-5, the full variable domain reads DGGITQSPKYLFRKEGQNVTLSCEQNLNHDAMYWYRQDPGQGLRLIYYSQIVNDFQKGDIAEGYSVSREKKESFPLTVTSAQKNPTAFYLCASRKTFNSNQPQHFGDGTRLSIL.